The next 7 T cell receptor beta chains were all read from a single sample in a study of tumor and adjacent non-tumor tissue in lung cancer. TCRbeta libraries were built with three rounds of nested PCR, modified from ARM-PCR. TCRdb redid the calling of the multiplex PCR reads with MiXCR, one entry per CDR3 protein. Of over 100,000 distinct CDR3 sequences listed, 60% to 80% are singletons. The template was RNA from unsorted bulk tissue. Sequencing input: lung tumor tissue. All receptors come from an older woman with non-small cell lung cancer.

About this clonotype: A much larger clone differs from this one at a single base, so this may be a read error. The CDR3 coding sequence is TGTGCCAGCACTGAACTAGCGGGAGCCAAAGATACGCAGTATTTT. Its protein is CASTELAGAKDTQYF. The chain links TRBV6-5 to TRBJ2-3, with 11 nucleotides matching TRBD2. The J segment lost 5 bases and the V segment lost 7 bases, leaving 8 bases of the junction unmatched. Germline CDR1 is MNHEY and CDR2 is SVGAGI. The length of the CDR3 is 15 residues.

This clonotype has at least ten counts. The J gene is TRBJ1-1, the V gene TRBV6-2 or TRBV6-3, with no clear D. The CDR3 extends over 13 amino acids. Trimming took off 2 bases at V and 5 bases at J, with 9 bases between the two ends. Germline CDR1 is MNHEY and CDR2 is SVGEGT. CDR3 DNA sequence: TGTGCCAGCAGTTACATCGAGGGAACTGAAGCTTTCTTT. This codes for CASSYIEGTEAFF.

Points on this clonotype: A read error may explain this, as a much larger clone is one base away. This chain connects TRBV20-1 to TRBJ2-7; D may correspond to TRBD1 or TRBD2 (5 bases each). V was clipped by 7 bases and J by 5 bases, with 24 bases between them. This CDR3 comprises 15 residues. In germline, CDR1 is DFQATT, CDR2 SNEGSKA (reference sequence). Written as DNA, the CDR3 is TGCAGTGTAGCAATGACAGAGAGGGTCTCAGACGAGCAGTACTTC. Amino acids: CSVAMTERVSDEQYF.

For this clonotype: A single base separates this from a much larger clone, so it may be a read error. J is TRBJ2-7 and V is TRBV5-6, with 8 bases lining up with TRBD2. This CDR3 spans 14 amino acids. CDR1 and CDR2 from the germline V gene are SGHDT and YYEEEE. The CDR3 nucleotides read TGTGGCAGCACACCGGGACTAGGGGCCTACGAGCAGTACTTC. Amino acids: CGSTPGLGAYEQYF. Based on the CDR3 plus reference TRBV5-6 and TRBJ2-7, the full variable domain is DAGVTQSPTHLIKTRGQQVTLRCSPKSGHDTVSWYQQALGQGPQFIFQYYEEEERQRGNFPDRFSGHQFPNYSSELNVNALLLGDSALYLCGSTPGLGAYEQYFGPGTRLTVT.

In its sample, this clonotype was seen once. The genes are TRBV6-5 and TRBJ2-7, with TRBD2 matching 7 bases. Germline CDR1 reads MNHEY; CDR2 reads SVGAGI. V was pared by 6 bases and J by 5 bases, with 25 bases of the junction left unmatched. There are 19 residues in the CDR3. CDR3 nucleotides: TGTGCCAGCAGCTATGCCGGGGGGTTGCGGGGCGCACTACCGCACGAGCAGTACTTC. Its protein is CASSYAGGLRGALPHEQYF.

Concerning this clonotype itself: Possible read error: a much larger clone is one base away. The rearrangement joins TRBV14 to TRBJ1-1, with a possible D match to TRBD1 (6 bases). Germline CDR1 SGHDN, CDR2 FVKESK. Deletions cut 0 bases from V and 11 bases from J, with 13 bases between. The length of the CDR3 is 13 residues. CDR3 residues: CASSQDMRGTAFF. CDR3 in DNA: TGTGCCAGCAGCCAAGATATGAGGGGGACGGCTTTCTTT.

This clonotype was picked up a small number of times. This may come from a read error, since a much larger clone is one base off. V usage is TRBV6-2 or TRBV6-3 and J usage is TRBJ1-1, with D uncertain. The CDR3 is made up of 15 amino acids. The germline V gene has CDR1 MNHEY and CDR2 SVGEGT. V was shortened by 2 bases and J by 3 bases, with 13 bases between the two germline ends. The CDR3: CASSYGRATDTEAFF. The DNA of the CDR3 is TGTGCCAGCAGTTACGGGCGGGCTACGGACACTGAAGCTTTCTTT.